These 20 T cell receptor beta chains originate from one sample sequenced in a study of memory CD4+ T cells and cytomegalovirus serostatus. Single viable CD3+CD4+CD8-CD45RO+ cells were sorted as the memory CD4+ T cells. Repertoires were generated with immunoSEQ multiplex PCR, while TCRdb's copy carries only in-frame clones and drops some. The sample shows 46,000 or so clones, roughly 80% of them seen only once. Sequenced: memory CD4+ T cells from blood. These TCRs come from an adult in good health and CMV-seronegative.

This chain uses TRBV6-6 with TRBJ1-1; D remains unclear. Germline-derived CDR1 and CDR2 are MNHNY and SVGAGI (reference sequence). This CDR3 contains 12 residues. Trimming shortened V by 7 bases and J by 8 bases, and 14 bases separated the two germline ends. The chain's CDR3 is CASTGGRTEAFF. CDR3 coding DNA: TGTGCCAGCACCGGCGGACGGACCGAAGCTTTCTTT.

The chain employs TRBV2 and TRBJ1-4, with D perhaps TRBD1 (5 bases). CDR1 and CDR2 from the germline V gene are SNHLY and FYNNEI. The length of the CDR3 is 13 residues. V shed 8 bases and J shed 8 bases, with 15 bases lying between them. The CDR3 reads CASVKGLGEKLFF. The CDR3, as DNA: TGTGCCAGCGTTAAGGGGTTAGGAGAAAAACTGTTTTTT.

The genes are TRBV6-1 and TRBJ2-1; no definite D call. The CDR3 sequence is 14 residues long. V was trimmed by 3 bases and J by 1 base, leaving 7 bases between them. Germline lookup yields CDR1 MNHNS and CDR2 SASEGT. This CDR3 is CASSDVGSYNEQFF. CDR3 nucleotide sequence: TGTGCCAGCAGTGATGTTGGGTCCTACAATGAGCAGTTCTTC.

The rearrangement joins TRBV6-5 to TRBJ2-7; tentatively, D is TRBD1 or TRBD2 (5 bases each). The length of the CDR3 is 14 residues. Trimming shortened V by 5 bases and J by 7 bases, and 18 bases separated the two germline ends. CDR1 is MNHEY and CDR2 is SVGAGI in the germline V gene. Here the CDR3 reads CASSPRGPGSEQYF. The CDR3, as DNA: TGTGCCAGCAGTCCTCGGGGCCCGGGATCGGAGCAGTACTTC.

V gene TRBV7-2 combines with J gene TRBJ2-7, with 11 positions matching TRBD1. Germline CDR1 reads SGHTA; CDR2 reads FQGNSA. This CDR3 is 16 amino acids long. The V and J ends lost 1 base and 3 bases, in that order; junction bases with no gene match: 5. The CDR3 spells CASSLGLGTGGYEQYF. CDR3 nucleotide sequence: TGTGCCAGCAGCTTAGGACTGGGGACAGGGGGCTACGAGCAGTACTTC.

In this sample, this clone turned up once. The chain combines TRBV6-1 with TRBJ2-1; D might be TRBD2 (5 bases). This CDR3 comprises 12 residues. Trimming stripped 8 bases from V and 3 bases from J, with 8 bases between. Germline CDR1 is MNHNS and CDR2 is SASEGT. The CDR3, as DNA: TGTGCCAGCTGGGAGCTCTACAATGAGCAGTTCTTC. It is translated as CASWELYNEQFF.

CDR3 region: CASSPRQYNEQFF. CDR3 DNA sequence: TGTGCCAGCAGCCCCCGACAGTACAATGAGCAGTTCTTC. This chain joins TRBV11-1 and TRBJ2-1; tentatively, D is TRBD1 (5 bases). Germline lookup yields CDR1 SGHAT and CDR2 FQDESV (reference sequence). The V end was cut by 5 bases, the J end by 4 bases, with 9 bases between. The CDR3 runs 13 residues.

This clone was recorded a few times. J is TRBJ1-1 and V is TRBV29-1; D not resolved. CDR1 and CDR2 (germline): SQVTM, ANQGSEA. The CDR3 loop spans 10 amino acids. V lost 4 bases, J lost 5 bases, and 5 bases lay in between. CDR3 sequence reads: CSVVWTEAFF. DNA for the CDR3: TGCAGCGTTGTCTGGACTGAAGCTTTCTTT.

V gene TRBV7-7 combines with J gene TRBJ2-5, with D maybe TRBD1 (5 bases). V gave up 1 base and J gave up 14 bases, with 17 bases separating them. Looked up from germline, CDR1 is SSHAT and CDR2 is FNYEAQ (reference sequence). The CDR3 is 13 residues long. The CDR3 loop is CASSLGATDPYYF. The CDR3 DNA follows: TGTGCCAGCAGCTTAGGCGCGACAGACCCTTACTACTTC. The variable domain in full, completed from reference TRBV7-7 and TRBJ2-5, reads GAGVSQSPRYKVTKRGQDVTLRCDPISSHATLYWYQQALGQGPEFLTYFNYEAQPDKSGLPSDRFSAERPEGSISTLTIQRTEQRDSAMYRCASSLGATDPYYFGPGTRLLVL.

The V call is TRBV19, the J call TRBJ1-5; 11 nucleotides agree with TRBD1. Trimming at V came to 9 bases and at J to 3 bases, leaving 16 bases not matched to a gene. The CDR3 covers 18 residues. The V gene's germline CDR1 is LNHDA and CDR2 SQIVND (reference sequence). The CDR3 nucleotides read TGTGCCAGCAATGGCTATCTCGGACAGGGGGCCACCAATCAGCCCCAGCATTTT. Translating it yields CASNGYLGQGATNQPQHF. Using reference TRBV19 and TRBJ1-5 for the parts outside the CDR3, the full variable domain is DGGITQSPKYLFRKEGQNVTLSCEQNLNHDAMYWYRQDPGQGLRLIYYSQIVNDFQKGDIAEGYSVSREKKESFPLTVTSAQKNPTAFYLCASNGYLGQGATNQPQHFGDGTRLSIL.

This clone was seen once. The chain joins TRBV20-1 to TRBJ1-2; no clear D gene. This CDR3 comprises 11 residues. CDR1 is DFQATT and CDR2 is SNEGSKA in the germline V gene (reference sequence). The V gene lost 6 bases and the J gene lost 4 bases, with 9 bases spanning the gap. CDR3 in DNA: TGCAGTGCCTCGGACGCCTATGGCTACACCTTC. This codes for CSASDAYGYTF.

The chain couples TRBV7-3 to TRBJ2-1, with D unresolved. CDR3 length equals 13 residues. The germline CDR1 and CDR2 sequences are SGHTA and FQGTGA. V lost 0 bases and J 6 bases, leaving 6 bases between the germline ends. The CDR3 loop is CASSLTSLNEQFF. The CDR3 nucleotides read TGTGCCAGCAGCTTAACTAGCCTCAATGAGCAGTTCTTC.

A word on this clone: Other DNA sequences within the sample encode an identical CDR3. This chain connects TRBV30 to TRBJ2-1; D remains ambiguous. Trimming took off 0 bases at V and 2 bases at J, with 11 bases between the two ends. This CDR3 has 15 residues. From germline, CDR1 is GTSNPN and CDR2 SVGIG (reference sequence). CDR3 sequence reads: CAWSVVAGAYNEQFF. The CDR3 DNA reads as TGTGCCTGGAGTGTCGTAGCTGGGGCCTACAATGAGCAGTTCTTC.

The CDR3 DNA follows: TGTGCCAGCAGCTTAGCCGGGGGGGCGGGCAATGAGCAGTTCTTC. It is translated as CASSLAGGAGNEQFF. The rearrangement links TRBV11-3 to TRBJ2-1, with 8 bases aligning to TRBD2. CDR1 and CDR2 from the germline V gene are SGHNT and YENEEA. V lost 1 base, J lost 6 bases, and 5 bases stayed unmatched. This CDR3 spans 15 amino acids.

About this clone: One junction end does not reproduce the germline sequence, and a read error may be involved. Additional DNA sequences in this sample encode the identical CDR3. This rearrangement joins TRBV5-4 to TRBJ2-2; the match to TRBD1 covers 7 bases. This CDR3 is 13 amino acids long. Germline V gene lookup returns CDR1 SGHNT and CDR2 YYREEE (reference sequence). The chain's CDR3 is CASSWTGTGELFF. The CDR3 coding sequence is TGTGCTAGCAGCTGGACAGGAACCGGGGAGCTGTTTTTT.

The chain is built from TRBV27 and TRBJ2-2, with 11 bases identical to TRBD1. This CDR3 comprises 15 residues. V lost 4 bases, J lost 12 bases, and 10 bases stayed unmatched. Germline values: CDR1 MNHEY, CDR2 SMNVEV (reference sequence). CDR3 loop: CASSYGVGDRGKLFF. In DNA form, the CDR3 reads TGTGCCAGCAGTTACGGAGTGGGGGACAGGGGGAAGCTGTTTTTT.

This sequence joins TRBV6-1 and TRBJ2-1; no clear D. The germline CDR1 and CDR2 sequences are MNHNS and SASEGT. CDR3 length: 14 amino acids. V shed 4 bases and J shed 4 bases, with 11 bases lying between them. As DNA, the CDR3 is TGTGCCAGCAGTGGAGGCGCTGGGTACAATGAGCAGTTCTTC. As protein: CASSGGAGYNEQFF.

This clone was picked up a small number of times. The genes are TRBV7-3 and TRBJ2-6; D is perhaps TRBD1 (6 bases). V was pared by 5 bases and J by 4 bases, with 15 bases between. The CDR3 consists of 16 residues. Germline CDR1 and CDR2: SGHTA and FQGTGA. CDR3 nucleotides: TGTGCCAGCAGCCCTTCGACAGGCTCCGGGGCCAACGTCCTGACTTTC. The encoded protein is CASSPSTGSGANVLTF. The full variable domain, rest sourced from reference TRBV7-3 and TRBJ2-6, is GAGVSQTPSNKVTEKGKYVELRCDPISGHTALYWYRQSLGQGPEFLIYFQGTGAADDSGLPNDRFFAVRPEGSVSTLKIQRTERGDSAVYLCASSPSTGSGANVLTFGAGSRLTVL.

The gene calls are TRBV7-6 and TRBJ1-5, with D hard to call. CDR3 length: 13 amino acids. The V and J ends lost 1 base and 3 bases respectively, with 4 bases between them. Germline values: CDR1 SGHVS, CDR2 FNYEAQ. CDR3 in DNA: TGTGCCAGCAGCTTAGGGCTCAATCAGCCCCAGCATTTT. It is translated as CASSLGLNQPQHF.

CDR3 region: CASSSMTSFYEQYF. CDR3 coding DNA: TGTGCCAGCAGCTCGATGACTAGTTTCTACGAGCAGTACTTC. The V call is TRBV11-2, the J call TRBJ2-5, with D perhaps matching TRBD2 (6 bases). The J call could be wrong; TRBJ2-7 is a better fit for the DNA end. There are 14 residues in the CDR3. Germline assignment: CDR1 SGHAT and CDR2 FQNNGV.